These T cell receptor beta chains were read from a single sample in a study of shared clonotypes between healthy human individuals. The assay was immunoSEQ multiplex PCR, and TCRdb's table has in-frame clones only and misses some. The table shows some 2,500,000 clones, with approximately 90% occurring only once. Material: naive CD4+ T cells from PBMCs. Receptors originate from a man aged 18 to 29 in good health. Some clones in this sample may be carry-over from other donors' samples. Both conserved end residues are part of each CDR3. A D gene is named only where the DNA matches it firmly. Expanded clones are given a class, and other clones once, few, many or no size at all.

CDR3 length: 16; J gene: TRBJ2-1; D gene: TRBD2; V gene: TRBV28; clone size: NA; CDR3 protein: CASRRALAGGDNEQFF; CDR3 DNA: TGTGCCAGCAGACGGGCACTAGCGGGAGGCGACAATGAGCAGTTCTTC
CDR3 length: 17; J gene: TRBJ2-3; D gene: TRBD2; V gene: TRBV11-3; clone size: NA; CDR3 protein: CASSTSSGSVGTDTQYF; CDR3 DNA: TGTGCCAGCAGCACCTCTAGCGGGAGCGTCGGCACAGATACGCAGTATTTT
CDR3 length: 16; J gene: TRBJ2-7; D gene: NA; V gene: TRBV28; clone size: NA; CDR3 protein: CASSLSPDFQYYEQYF; CDR3 DNA: TGTGCCAGCAGTTTAAGTCCGGACTTCCAATACTACGAGCAGTACTTC
CDR3 length: 13; J gene: TRBJ2-1; D gene: TRBD2; V gene: TRBV28; clone size: NA; CDR3 protein: CSSSSGTYNEQFF; CDR3 DNA: TGTTCCAGTTCTAGCGGGACCTACAATGAGCAGTTCTTC
CDR3 length: 13; J gene: TRBJ1-1; D gene: TRBD1; V gene: TRBV28; clone size: NA; CDR3 protein: CASLSPGGTEAFF; CDR3 DNA: TGTGCCAGCTTATCTCCAGGGGGAACTGAAGCTTTCTTT
CDR3 length: 14; J gene: TRBJ2-5; D gene: NA; V gene: TRBV28; clone size: NA; CDR3 protein: CASTQPGGVGTQYF; CDR3 DNA: TGTGCCAGCACTCAGCCAGGGGGGGTAGGGACCCAGTACTTC
CDR3 length: 14; J gene: TRBJ2-7; D gene: TRBD1; V gene: TRBV11-2; clone size: NA; CDR3 protein: CASSSTGDSYEQYF; CDR3 DNA: TGTGCCAGCAGCTCTACAGGGGACTCCTACGAGCAGTACTTC
CDR3 length: 15; J gene: TRBJ1-4; D gene: NA; V gene: TRBV4-2; clone size: few; CDR3 protein: CASSQAPVSGARLFF; CDR3 DNA: TGTGCCAGCAGCCAAGCACCAGTCTCAGGGGCCAGACTGTTTTTT
CDR3 length: 16; J gene: TRBJ2-1; D gene: TRBD2; V gene: TRBV2; clone size: once; CDR3 protein: CASSELAGGLGGEQFF; CDR3 DNA: TGTGCCAGCAGTGAGCTAGCGGGAGGCCTGGGGGGTGAGCAGTTCTTC
CDR3 length: 15; J gene: TRBJ1-2; D gene: NA; V gene: TRBV28; clone size: NA; CDR3 protein: CASSPPGRTNYGYTF; CDR3 DNA: TGTGCCAGCAGTCCGCCGGGACGAACTAACTATGGCTACACCTTC
CDR3 length: 15; J gene: TRBJ2-3; D gene: TRBD2; V gene: TRBV2; clone size: NA; CDR3 protein: CASSVLLAGADTQYF; CDR3 DNA: TGTGCCAGCAGTGTCTTACTAGCGGGAGCAGATACGCAGTATTTT
CDR3 length: 15; J gene: TRBJ2-5; D gene: TRBD2; V gene: TRBV5-1; clone size: NA; CDR3 protein: CASSSGGGDGETQYF; CDR3 DNA: TGCGCCAGCAGCAGTGGGGGAGGGGATGGAGAGACCCAGTACTTC
CDR3 length: 15; J gene: TRBJ2-7; D gene: NA; V gene: TRBV15; clone size: NA; CDR3 protein: CATSRGGARAYEQYF; CDR3 DNA: TGTGCCACCAGCAGAGGGGGGGCGCGCGCCTACGAGCAGTACTTC
CDR3 length: 15; J gene: TRBJ2-1; D gene: TRBD2; V gene: TRBV5-4; clone size: NA; CDR3 protein: CASSPAGLAGEVQFF; CDR3 DNA: TGTGCCAGCAGCCCGGCGGGACTAGCGGGAGAAGTGCAGTTCTTC
CDR3 length: 11; J gene: TRBJ2-3; D gene: NA; V gene: TRBV28; clone size: NA; CDR3 protein: CASSLFLAWYF; CDR3 DNA: TGTGCCAGCAGTTTATTTCTGGCCTGGTATTTT
CDR3 length: 15; J gene: TRBJ1-5; D gene: NA; V gene: TRBV4-1; clone size: few; CDR3 protein: CASSQEFYEGQPQHF; CDR3 DNA: TGCGCCAGCAGCCAAGAATTTTATGAAGGTCAGCCCCAGCATTTT
CDR3 length: 15; J gene: TRBJ1-6; D gene: NA; V gene: TRBV18; clone size: NA; CDR3 protein: CASSPQLQGNSPLHF; CDR3 DNA: TGTGCCAGCTCACCACAACTACAGGGAAATTCACCCCTCCACTTT
CDR3 length: 15; J gene: TRBJ2-7; D gene: TRBD1; V gene: TRBV28; clone size: NA; CDR3 protein: CASSPGPGQGYEQYF; CDR3 DNA: TGTGCCAGCAGCCCAGGGCCTGGACAGGGCTACGAGCAGTACTTC
CDR3 length: 15; J gene: TRBJ1-5; D gene: NA; V gene: TRBV28; clone size: NA; CDR3 protein: CASDSRSWSNQPQHF; CDR3 DNA: TGTGCCAGCGATAGTAGGAGTTGGAGCAATCAGCCCCAGCATTTT
CDR3 length: 13; J gene: TRBJ1-3; D gene: NA; V gene: TRBV6-5; clone size: NA; CDR3 protein: CASWTVSGNTIYF; CDR3 DNA: TGTGCCAGCTGGACAGTCTCTGGAAACACCATATATTTT
CDR3 length: 17; J gene: TRBJ1-2; D gene: NA; V gene: TRBV7-3; clone size: NA; CDR3 protein: CASSLGLLRDGLYGYTF; CDR3 DNA: TGTGCCAGCAGCTTAGGGCTTTTACGGGACGGCCTCTATGGCTACACCTTC
CDR3 length: 13; J gene: TRBJ2-3; D gene: TRBD1; V gene: TRBV5-4; clone size: NA; CDR3 protein: CASSGPGQNTQYF; CDR3 DNA: TGTGCCAGCAGCGGCCCGGGACAGAATACGCAGTATTTT
CDR3 length: 15; J gene: TRBJ1-4; D gene: NA; V gene: TRBV18; clone size: few; CDR3 protein: CASSPDRFPAEKLFF; CDR3 DNA: TGTGCCAGCTCACCTGATAGGTTCCCGGCAGAAAAACTGTTTTTT
CDR3 length: 16; J gene: TRBJ2-2; D gene: TRBD1; V gene: TRBV5-1; clone size: NA; CDR3 protein: CASSIRTGTNTGELFF; CDR3 DNA: TGCGCCAGCAGCATTCGGACAGGGACGAACACCGGGGAGCTGTTTTTT
CDR3 length: 11; J gene: TRBJ1-1; D gene: NA; V gene: TRBV7-2; clone size: NA; CDR3 protein: CASSLGTEAFF; CDR3 DNA: TGTGCCAGCAGCTTAGGGACGGAAGCTTTCTTT
CDR3 length: 15; J gene: TRBJ2-3; D gene: TRBD1; V gene: TRBV18; clone size: once; CDR3 protein: CASLPGTGDENTQYF; CDR3 DNA: TGTGCCAGTCTACCGGGCACAGGGGATGAGAATACGCAGTATTTT
CDR3 length: 15; J gene: TRBJ1-1; D gene: NA; V gene: TRBV27; clone size: NA; CDR3 protein: CASSLKGSAGHAAFF; CDR3 DNA: TGTGCCAGCAGTTTAAAAGGTAGTGCCGGGCACGCGGCTTTCTTT
CDR3 length: 12; J gene: TRBJ2-6; D gene: NA; V gene: TRBV6-1; clone size: NA; CDR3 protein: CASNSGANVLTF; CDR3 DNA: TGTGCCAGCAATTCTGGGGCCAACGTCCTGACTTTC
CDR3 length: 13; J gene: TRBJ2-2; D gene: NA; V gene: TRBV19; clone size: once; CDR3 protein: CASSNSDTGELFF; CDR3 DNA: TGTGCCAGTAGTAATAGCGACACCGGGGAGCTGTTTTTT
CDR3 length: 13; J gene: TRBJ2-3; D gene: TRBD2; V gene: TRBV5-4; clone size: NA; CDR3 protein: CASTLAGADTQYF; CDR3 DNA: TGTGCCAGCACGTTAGCGGGGGCAGATACGCAGTATTTT
CDR3 length: 14; J gene: TRBJ2-1; D gene: TRBD2; V gene: TRBV9; clone size: NA; CDR3 protein: CASSTRGTRDEQFF; CDR3 DNA: TGTGCCAGCAGCACGAGGGGGACTAGAGATGAGCAGTTCTTC
CDR3 length: 15; J gene: TRBJ1-1; D gene: NA; V gene: TRBV14; clone size: NA; CDR3 protein: CASSQDLRGNTEAFF; CDR3 DNA: TGTGCCAGCAGCCAAGATCTGCGGGGTAACACTGAAGCTTTCTTT
CDR3 length: 14; J gene: TRBJ1-1; D gene: NA; V gene: TRBV7-2; clone size: NA; CDR3 protein: CASSLEGGRTEAFF; CDR3 DNA: TGTGCCAGCAGCTTAGAGGGGGGCCGTACTGAAGCTTTCTTT
CDR3 length: 15; J gene: TRBJ2-1; D gene: TRBD2; V gene: TRBV5-1; clone size: NA; CDR3 protein: CASSFLAGVGNEQFF; CDR3 DNA: TGCGCCAGCAGCTTTCTAGCGGGAGTAGGCAATGAGCAGTTCTTC
CDR3 length: 15; J gene: TRBJ2-3; D gene: NA; V gene: TRBV27; clone size: NA; CDR3 protein: CASTKGRGGTDTQYF; CDR3 DNA: TGTGCCAGCACCAAGGGAAGAGGAGGCACAGATACGCAGTATTTT
CDR3 length: 14; J gene: TRBJ1-5; D gene: NA; V gene: TRBV5-3; clone size: once; CDR3 protein: CARSLVQANQPQHF; CDR3 DNA: TGTGCCAGAAGCTTGGTGCAGGCTAACCAGCCCCAGCATTTT
CDR3 length: 15; J gene: TRBJ1-3; D gene: NA; V gene: TRBV5-1; clone size: NA; CDR3 protein: CASSLWEGTGNTIYF; CDR3 DNA: TGCGCCAGCAGCTTGTGGGAGGGCACTGGAAACACCATATATTTT
CDR3 length: 14; J gene: TRBJ2-7; D gene: NA; V gene: TRBV28; clone size: NA; CDR3 protein: CASSLSGSSYEQYF; CDR3 DNA: TGTGCCAGCAGCCTCAGCGGTAGCTCCTACGAGCAGTACTTC
CDR3 length: 16; J gene: TRBJ2-1; D gene: TRBD2; V gene: TRBV5-5; clone size: NA; CDR3 protein: CASRNGLADSYNEQFF; CDR3 DNA: TGTGCCAGCAGGAACGGACTAGCGGATTCCTACAATGAGCAGTTCTTC
CDR3 length: 17; J gene: TRBJ1-2; D gene: TRBD1; V gene: TRBV14; clone size: NA; CDR3 protein: CASSHLTTRTGEAGYTF; CDR3 DNA: TGTGCCAGCAGCCACCTCACTACACGGACAGGGGAGGCTGGCTACACCTTC
CDR3 length: 14; J gene: TRBJ1-4; D gene: TRBD1; V gene: TRBV9; clone size: NA; CDR3 protein: CASSGGQGGRKLFF; CDR3 DNA: TGTGCCAGCAGCGGCGGACAGGGGGGACGAAAACTGTTTTTT
CDR3 length: 15; J gene: TRBJ2-2; D gene: NA; V gene: TRBV5-1; clone size: NA; CDR3 protein: CASSLDGRIAGELFF; CDR3 DNA: TGCGCCAGCAGCTTGGACGGGCGGATCGCAGGGGAGCTGTTTTTT
CDR3 length: 18; J gene: TRBJ2-3; D gene: TRBD1; V gene: TRBV7-2; clone size: NA; CDR3 protein: CASRPLGPGQGTTDTQYF; CDR3 DNA: TGTGCCAGCAGGCCCCTCGGCCCTGGACAGGGAACGACAGATACGCAGTATTTT
CDR3 length: 14; J gene: TRBJ2-1; D gene: NA; V gene: TRBV5-4; clone size: NA; CDR3 protein: CASSLVPKYNEQFF; CDR3 DNA: TGTGCCAGCAGCTTGGTTCCCAAATACAATGAGCAGTTCTTC
CDR3 length: 17; J gene: TRBJ2-7; D gene: NA; V gene: TRBV21-1; clone size: NA; CDR3 protein: CASSKPTTGSSSYEQYF; CDR3 DNA: TGTGCCAGCAGCAAGCCTACGACAGGGTCAAGCTCCTACGAGCAGTACTTC
CDR3 length: 14; J gene: TRBJ1-4; D gene: NA; V gene: TRBV5-4; clone size: NA; CDR3 protein: CASSRDRWNEKLFF; CDR3 DNA: TGTGCCAGCAGCCGAGACAGATGGAATGAAAAACTGTTTTTT
CDR3 length: 15; J gene: TRBJ2-7; D gene: TRBD2; V gene: TRBV5-1; clone size: once; CDR3 protein: CASSRGLADTYEQYF; CDR3 DNA: TGCGCCAGCAGCCGGGGACTAGCGGACACCTACGAGCAGTACTTC
CDR3 length: 15; J gene: TRBJ2-7; D gene: TRBD2; V gene: TRBV5-4; clone size: NA; CDR3 protein: CASSSPGLGHSEQYF; CDR3 DNA: TGTGCCAGCAGCTCCCCGGGACTAGGGCACAGCGAGCAGTACTTC
CDR3 length: 14; J gene: TRBJ1-1; D gene: TRBD1; V gene: TRBV7-8; clone size: NA; CDR3 protein: CASSLNRGNTEAFF; CDR3 DNA: TGTGCCAGCAGCTTAAACAGGGGGAACACTGAAGCTTTCTTT
CDR3 length: 13; J gene: TRBJ2-7; D gene: NA; V gene: TRBV27; clone size: NA; CDR3 protein: CASSLSGHYEQYF; CDR3 DNA: TGTGCCAGCAGTTTATCGGGGCACTACGAGCAGTACTTC
CDR3 length: 19; J gene: TRBJ2-7; D gene: NA; V gene: TRBV28; clone size: NA; CDR3 protein: CATFPIPPNRDGASYEQYF; CDR3 DNA: TGTGCTACATTCCCAATCCCCCCAAACCGGGACGGAGCTTCCTACGAGCAGTACTTC
CDR3 length: 13; J gene: TRBJ2-7; D gene: NA; V gene: TRBV4-1; clone size: NA; CDR3 protein: CASSHPDGDEQYF; CDR3 DNA: TGCGCCAGCAGCCATCCCGACGGGGACGAGCAGTACTTC
CDR3 length: 16; J gene: TRBJ2-6; D gene: NA; V gene: TRBV28; clone size: NA; CDR3 protein: CASTLYSDPGANVLTF; CDR3 DNA: TGTGCCAGCACCCTTTATAGCGACCCTGGGGCCAACGTCCTGACTTTC
CDR3 length: 14; J gene: TRBJ1-5; D gene: TRBD1; V gene: TRBV9; clone size: NA; CDR3 protein: CASSVTGGDQPQHF; CDR3 DNA: TGTGCCAGCAGCGTAACAGGGGGGGATCAGCCCCAGCATTTT
CDR3 length: 16; J gene: TRBJ1-1; D gene: NA; V gene: TRBV18; clone size: once; CDR3 protein: CASSTTRQGGRSEAFF; CDR3 DNA: TGTGCCAGCTCAACAACTCGGCAGGGTGGTAGGTCTGAAGCTTTCTTT
CDR3 length: 16; J gene: TRBJ2-1; D gene: TRBD2; V gene: TRBV28; clone size: NA; CDR3 protein: CASSPLFASGTNEQFF; CDR3 DNA: TGTGCCAGCAGCCCCCTTTTCGCTAGCGGGACCAATGAGCAGTTCTTC
CDR3 length: 13; J gene: TRBJ2-2; D gene: NA; V gene: TRBV25-1; clone size: NA; CDR3 protein: CASSNTGYGELFF; CDR3 DNA: TGTGCCAGCAGCAACACGGGGTACGGGGAGCTGTTTTTT